This passage covers 27 T cell receptor beta chains from one sample sequenced in a study of blood T cell repertoires in COVID-19. TCRdb keeps only in-frame clones here, not all; method: immunoSEQ multiplex PCR. The repertoire holds some 130,000 clones, with less than 80% as singletons. Material: peripheral blood. The source of these receptors is a man in his 60s with acute or convalescent COVID-19.

This clone ranks as medium-sized. The chain employs TRBV9 and TRBJ2-2; 9 bases fit TRBD1. Trimming cost V 0 bases and J 1 base; bases outside gene matches: 4. The CDR3 has 17 residues. CDR1 and CDR2 (germline): SGDLS, YYNGEE. In nucleotides, the CDR3 is TGTGCCAGCAGCGTAGGGGTGGACAGGGGGAACACCGGGGAGCTGTTTTTT. It translates to CASSVGVDRGNTGELFF.

This clone has only a few counts. The chain carries TRBV6-1 and TRBJ1-6; D is unclear. V dropped 0 bases and J dropped 6 bases, with 12 bases sitting between them. From germline, CDR1 is MNHNS and CDR2 SASEGT. CDR3 size: 16 residues. The chain's CDR3 is CASSEAVAAVNSPLHF. In DNA form, the CDR3 reads TGTGCCAGCAGTGAAGCGGTGGCGGCGGTTAATTCACCCCTCCACTTT.

The chain links TRBV3-1 (or the pseudogene TRBV3-2) to TRBJ2-3; 14 nucleotides match TRBD2. With V trimmed by 4 bases and J by 4 bases, 4 bases remained unmatched. The CDR3 length is 16 residues. In germline, CDR1 is LGHDT, CDR2 YNNKEL (reference sequence). This CDR3 is CASSRRTSGRSDTQYF. The CDR3 nucleotides are TGTGCCAGCAGCCGACGGACTAGCGGGAGGTCAGATACGCAGTATTTT.

This clone appeared a few times. This chain joins TRBV5-1 and TRBJ2-7; TRBD2 matches 8 bases. Germline V CDR1 and CDR2: SGHRS, YFSETQ. This CDR3 region has 14 residues. J gave up 6 bases and V 0 bases, and 5 bases lay outside the gene matches. CDR3 sequence reads: CASSLAGREGEQYF. CDR3 coding DNA: TGCGCCAGCAGCTTGGCGGGACGGGAGGGCGAGCAGTACTTC. The entire variable domain, with the rest obtained from reference TRBV5-1 and TRBJ2-7, is as follows: KAGVTQTPRYLIKTRGQQVTLSCSPISGHRSVSWYQQTPGQGLQFLFEYFSETQRNKGNFPGRFSGRQFSNSRSEMNVSTLELGDSALYLCASSLAGREGEQYFGPGTRLTVT.

The CDR3 is CASSVAGWRDEQFF. The DNA for the CDR3 is TGCGCCAGCAGTGTGGCAGGATGGCGGGACGAGCAGTTCTTC. This chain links TRBV10-2 with TRBJ2-1, with a weak D call TRBD2 (6 bases). CDR1 is WSHSY and CDR2 is SAAADI in the germline V gene. V was clipped by 4 bases and J by 10 bases, with 17 bases between them. The CDR3 sequence is 14 residues long.

The chain couples TRBV4-2 to TRBJ2-7, with D hard to call. Germline lookup yields CDR1 LGHNA and CDR2 YNFKEQ. The CDR3 length is 14 residues. Trimming removed 0 bases at V and 4 bases at J, with 10 bases between. The CDR3 DNA sequence: TGTGCCAGCAGCCAAGATCTCTCGTCGTACGAGCAGTACTTC. It translates to CASSQDLSSYEQYF.

The V gene is TRBV15, the J gene TRBJ1-4, with 8 nucleotides matching TRBD1. After removal of 5 bases from V and 8 bases from J, the junction contained 7 bases not matched to a gene. The CDR3 is 14 amino acids. Germline CDR1 reads LNHNV; CDR2 reads YYDKDF (reference sequence). CDR3 loop: CATSLTGVGEKLFF. CDR3 coding DNA: TGTGCCACCAGCCTGACAGGGGTGGGCGAAAAACTGTTTTTT.

V gene TRBV6-4 combines with J gene TRBJ2-4, with TRBD2 matching over 8 bases. The CDR3 extends over 13 amino acids. J gave up 8 bases and V 3 bases, and 3 bases lay outside the gene matches. Germline V gives CDR1 MRHNA, CDR2 SNTAGT. CDR3 coding DNA: TGTGCCAGCAGTGATCGGGAGGGGGACATTCAGTACTTC. Translation: CASSDREGDIQYF.

This chain joins TRBV24-1 and TRBJ2-1, with 11 bases fitting TRBD1. Trimming removed 3 bases from V and 9 bases from J; junction bases left unmatched: 6. This CDR3 has 15 amino acids. Germline lookup yields CDR1 KGHDR and CDR2 SFDVKD. CDR3 loop: CATSDDGQGAGEQFF. In nucleotides, the CDR3 is TGTGCCACCAGTGATGACGGACAGGGGGCGGGTGAGCAGTTCTTC.

V and J are TRBV2 and TRBJ1-2; 11 nucleotides agree with TRBD1. This CDR3 region has 16 residues. Per germline, CDR1 SNHLY and CDR2 FYNNEI. The trim removed 6 bases at V and 3 bases at J, leaving 9 bases unmatched. The chain's CDR3 is CASRNQRTGGDYGYTF. The DNA of the CDR3 is TGTGCCAGCAGAAACCAGAGGACAGGGGGCGACTATGGCTACACCTTC.

The chain carries TRBV30 and TRBJ1-4; no definite D call. The CDR3 is 13 amino acids. Trimming removed 3 bases at V and 4 bases at J, with 9 bases between. CDR1 GTSNPN and CDR2 SVGIG come from the germline V gene (reference sequence). The CDR3 reads CAWRREVNEKLFF. DNA of the CDR3: TGTGCCTGGAGGAGGGAGGTTAATGAAAAACTGTTTTTT.

The rearrangement joins TRBV3-1 (or the pseudogene TRBV3-2) to TRBJ2-1, with D possibly matching TRBD2 (6 bases). The CDR3 loop spans 13 amino acids. V dropped 8 bases and J dropped 6 bases, with 14 bases sitting between them. The germline CDR1 and CDR2 sequences are LGHDT and YNNKEL (reference sequence). The CDR3 is CASGRSIGNEQFF. As DNA, the CDR3 is TGTGCCAGCGGGAGGAGCATCGGCAATGAGCAGTTCTTC.

This clone was detected a few times. The chain recombines TRBV5-5 with TRBJ1-2; 8 bases are shared with TRBD1. This CDR3 is built from 16 residues. With V trimmed by 2 bases and J by 5 bases, 11 bases remained unmatched. Germline CDR1 SGHKS, CDR2 YYEKEE (reference sequence). The CDR3 loop is CASSFPKDRVDYGYTF. Here the CDR3 DNA reads TGTGCCAGCAGCTTCCCGAAGGACAGGGTTGATTATGGCTACACCTTC.

This clone was observed once. This CDR3 is CASSLDGGGGYGNEQFF. CDR3 DNA: TGTGCCAGCAGCTTAGATGGGGGCGGGGGCTACGGGAATGAGCAGTTCTTC. The rearrangement uses TRBV11-2 and TRBJ2-1, with a weak D call TRBD2 (7 bases). Germline V lookup: CDR1 SGHAT, CDR2 FQNNGV. V lost 0 bases, J lost 7 bases, and 19 bases lay in between. The CDR3 length is 17 residues.

This clone was counted a few times. CDR3 protein: CASSRLGTVPEKLFF. As DNA, the CDR3 is TGTGCCAGTAGTCGTCTCGGGACAGTCCCCGAAAAACTGTTTTTT. The chain employs TRBV19 and TRBJ1-4, with 7 bases matching TRBD1. This CDR3 has 15 amino acids. The V gene's germline CDR1 is LNHDA and CDR2 SQIVND (reference sequence). The V gene end was trimmed by 5 bases and the J gene end by 8 bases; junction bases not matched to a gene: 11.

This chain connects TRBV24-1 to TRBJ2-1, with TRBD1 as a possible D gene (6 bases). CDR1 and CDR2 (germline): KGHDR, SFDVKD. The CDR3 is 15 residues long. V gave up 7 bases and J gave up 0 bases, with 12 bases separating them. The CDR3 region is CATSARGSSYNEQFF. DNA for the CDR3: TGTGCCACCAGCGCTAGGGGGTCCTCCTACAATGAGCAGTTCTTC.

This chain uses TRBV3-1 (or the pseudogene TRBV3-2) with TRBJ2-7, with TRBD2 identical over 7 bases. CDR1 and CDR2 from the germline V gene are LGHDT and YNNKEL (reference sequence). The CDR3 sequence is 13 residues long. V was pared by 3 bases and J by 3 bases, with 2 bases of the junction left unmatched. The CDR3 sequence: CASSQPGGYEQYF. In DNA form, the CDR3 reads TGTGCCAGCAGCCAGCCGGGGGGCTACGAGCAGTACTTC.

V usage is TRBV4-3 and J usage is TRBJ2-7; 11 nucleotides agree with TRBD2. Germline values: CDR1 LGHNA, CDR2 YSLEER. The CDR3 runs to 15 residues. After removal of 4 bases from V and 4 bases from J, the junction contained 6 bases not matched to a gene. CDR3 sequence: CASSRTSGSGYEQYF. CDR3 in DNA: TGCGCCAGCAGCCGAACTAGCGGGAGTGGTTACGAGCAGTACTTC.

The chain couples TRBV29-1 to TRBJ2-7; D possibly corresponds to TRBD1 (5 bases). Germline V gene lookup returns CDR1 SQVTM and CDR2 ANQGSEA. The CDR3 spans 13 residues. V lost 7 bases and J 2 bases, leaving 15 bases between the germline ends. CDR3 amino acids: CSGSKGLAYEQYF. The CDR3 nucleotides are TGCAGCGGGAGCAAGGGGCTCGCCTACGAGCAGTACTTC.

CDR3 residues: CASSNRQGEHTGELFF. The CDR3 DNA reads as TGTGCCAGCAGTAATCGACAGGGGGAACACACCGGGGAGCTGTTTTTT. This rearrangement joins TRBV6-2 or TRBV6-3 to TRBJ2-2; the match to TRBD1 covers 9 bases. The V gene end was trimmed by 5 bases and the J gene end by 3 bases; junction bases not matched to a gene: 7. Germline CDR1 is MNHEY and CDR2 is SVGEGT. The CDR3 is 16 residues long.

This clone has only one observation. This sequence joins TRBV29-1 and TRBJ1-2; 7 bases fit TRBD1. The CDR3 contains 13 residues. Germline trimming cut 2 bases from V and 4 bases from J; bases unmatched to any gene: 4. Per germline, CDR1 SQVTM and CDR2 ANQGSEA. The CDR3: CSVEPRGSYGYTF. The CDR3 DNA reads TGCAGCGTTGAACCCAGGGGGTCCTATGGCTACACCTTC.

The chain joins TRBV6-2 or TRBV6-3 to TRBJ1-2; D not resolved. Trimming removed 2 bases at V and 6 bases at J, with 7 bases between. Germline V gives CDR1 MNHEY, CDR2 SVGEGT. The CDR3 contains 12 residues. Here the CDR3 reads CASSYIRDGYTF. Here the CDR3 DNA reads TGTGCCAGCAGTTACATTCGGGATGGCTACACCTTC.

The DNA for the CDR3 is TGTGCCAGCAGATCCGGACAGGGCTACTACGAGCAGTACTTC. Amino acids: CASRSGQGYYEQYF. This chain connects TRBV6-5 to TRBJ2-7; 8 bases match TRBD1. This CDR3 is built from 14 residues. Germline V gives CDR1 MNHEY, CDR2 SVGAGI. V shed 6 bases, J shed 3 bases, and the junction held 7 bases outside the gene matches.

The chain couples TRBV5-6 to TRBJ2-7, with TRBD1 identical over 7 bases. V lost 1 base and J lost 1; bases outside the gene matches: 5. CDR3 size: 15 residues. CDR1 is SGHDT, CDR2 YYEEEE, per germline. DNA for the CDR3: TGTGCCAGCAGCTTGAAGCCAGGGGGATCCTACGAGCAGTACTTC. Translated: CASSLKPGGSYEQYF.

Only a few counts were recorded for this clone. The rearrangement links TRBV7-9 to TRBJ1-2, with TRBD1 matching over 8 bases. The CDR3 is 14 amino acids. V lost 5 bases, J lost 4 bases, and 6 bases stayed unmatched. Germline CDR1 SEHNR, CDR2 FQNEAQ (reference sequence). CDR3 bases: TGTGCCAGCAGCACGCAGGGGGCGCGCTATGGCTACACCTTC. Its translation: CASSTQGARYGYTF.

The chain employs TRBV6-6 and TRBJ1-5; 9 nucleotides agree with TRBD1. Trimming removed 2 bases from V and 5 bases from J; junction bases left unmatched: 7. The CDR3 length is 16 residues. Looked up from germline, CDR1 is MNHNY and CDR2 is SVGAGI (reference sequence). The CDR3 sequence: CASSYGTGGDHQPQHF. The CDR3 DNA is TGTGCCAGCAGTTACGGCACAGGGGGCGACCATCAGCCCCAGCATTTT.

This clone was seen a handful of times. The J gene is TRBJ1-6, the V gene TRBV18; no clear D gene. Trimming stripped 1 base from V and 10 bases from J, with 14 bases between. The CDR3 runs to 15 residues. The germline CDR1 and CDR2 sequences are KGHSH and LQKENI. The CDR3 spells CASSPLREGESPLHF. CDR3 bases: TGTGCCAGCTCACCACTAAGAGAGGGAGAATCACCCCTCCACTTT.